Shown below are 25 T cell receptor beta chains from a single sample sequenced in a study of radiotherapy plus CTLA-4 blockade in lung cancer. Sequenced by immunoSEQ multiplex PCR; TCRdb stores in-frame clones only, minus some. The table has over 80,000 clones, 83% seen once. The sample was peripheral blood, taken from a patient treated with radiotherapy plus ipilimumab. The origin of the receptors is a human donor with non-small cell lung cancer who had stable disease on radiotherapy plus ipilimumab.

The rearrangement uses TRBV9 and TRBJ1-6; 8 bases are shared with TRBD1. Germline assignment: CDR1 SGDLS and CDR2 YYNGEE. The V gene end was trimmed by 0 bases and the J gene end by 1 base; junction bases not matched to a gene: 3. CDR3 length: 17 amino acids. The CDR3 DNA reads TGTGCCAGCAGCGTAGAAGGACAGGGTTCCTATAATTCACCCCTCCACTTT. Its protein product is CASSVEGQGSYNSPLHF.

V usage is TRBV2 and J usage is TRBJ2-3, with TRBD2 matching over 7 bases. Germline CDR1 reads SNHLY; CDR2 reads FYNNEI. Losses at the gene ends were 5 bases for V and 2 bases for J; bases not matched to a gene: 4. CDR3 length: 14 residues. DNA of the CDR3: TGTGCCAGCAGTCGGACTAGACTCACAGATACGCAGTATTTT. Encoded protein: CASSRTRLTDTQYF. The variable domain in full, completed from reference TRBV2 and TRBJ2-3, reads EPEVTQTPSHQVTQMGQEVILRCVPISNHLYFYWYRQILGQKVEFLVSFYNNEISEKSEIFDDQFSVERPDGSNFTLKIRSTKLEDSAMYFCASSRTRLTDTQYFGPGTRLTVL.

The J gene is TRBJ1-1, the V gene TRBV4-2; TRBD1 agrees at 7 bases. V dropped 1 base and J dropped 0; count of bases not matched to a gene: 11. This CDR3 spans 18 amino acids. Germline assignment: CDR1 LGHNA and CDR2 YNFKEQ. The CDR3 spells CASSQVTGLTTMNTEAFF. Here the CDR3 DNA reads TGTGCCAGCAGCCAAGTGACAGGGTTAACCACCATGAACACTGAAGCTTTCTTT.

J is TRBJ2-7 and V is TRBV15, with D maybe TRBD2 (6 bases). The CDR3 length is 15 residues. Germline V gene sequence: CDR1 LNHNV, CDR2 YYDKDF (reference sequence). V lost 0 bases, J lost 0 bases, and 9 bases lay in between. CDR3 DNA: TGTGCCACCAGCAGAGATAGCGGTAGCTCCTACGAGCAGTACTTC. Translating gives CATSRDSGSSYEQYF.

This chain uses TRBV2 with TRBJ2-7; TRBD2 aligns across 15 bases. This CDR3 region has 17 residues. Germline values: CDR1 SNHLY, CDR2 FYNNEI. The V gene end was trimmed by 6 bases and the J gene end by 7 bases; junction bases not matched to a gene: 13. This CDR3 reads CASSGSRTSGGAVEQYF. CDR3 sequence (DNA): TGTGCCAGCAGCGGGTCTCGGACTAGCGGGGGGGCAGTAGAGCAGTACTTC.

The chain links TRBV19 to TRBJ2-1, with TRBD2 matching over 8 bases. There are 15 residues in the CDR3. V was clipped by 5 bases and J by 4 bases; unmatched bases: 7. Germline values: CDR1 LNHDA, CDR2 SQIVND (reference sequence). The CDR3 protein is CASSVLTSAYNEQFF. CDR3 in DNA: TGTGCCAGTAGTGTTCTGACTAGCGCTTACAATGAGCAGTTCTTC.

V gene TRBV28 combines with J gene TRBJ2-1; D may be TRBD2 (5 bases). V shed 1 base and J shed 0 bases, with 16 bases lying between them. Germline V lookup: CDR1 MDHEN, CDR2 SYDVKM. CDR3 length equals 18 residues. CDR3 DNA: TGTGCCAGCAGTTTATCGGTAGGAGGTCGAAGCTCCTACAATGAGCAGTTCTTC. The encoded protein is CASSLSVGGRSSYNEQFF.

J is TRBJ2-5 and V is TRBV6-1; tentatively, D is TRBD1 (5 bases). Germline loops: CDR1 MNHNS, CDR2 SASEGT. The length of the CDR3 is 14 residues. The germline V and J ends were trimmed by 10 bases and 4 bases, with 19 bases remaining between them. CDR3 bases: TGTGCCACCTCAGACAGAAACTCAGGAGAGACCCAGTACTTC. It specifies CATSDRNSGETQYF.

The chain employs TRBV11-2 and TRBJ2-1; TRBD2 aligns across 15 bases. J was trimmed by 12 bases and V by 4 bases; bases with no gene match: 7. Germline V gives CDR1 SGHAT, CDR2 FQNNGV. This CDR3 spans 15 amino acids. This chain's CDR3 is CASSSGLAGGPGQFF. In DNA form, the CDR3 reads TGTGCCAGCAGCTCAGGACTAGCGGGAGGGCCAGGGCAGTTCTTC.

J is TRBJ2-7 and V is TRBV5-1; 8 nucleotides align to TRBD2. This CDR3 spans 14 amino acids. The ends lost 4 bases at V and 2 bases at J; junction bases unmatched: 5. The germline gives CDR1 SGHRS, CDR2 YFSETQ. The CDR3 nucleotides read TGCGCCAGCAGCGAGGACGGGGGGGCCTACGAGCAGTACTTC. It specifies CASSEDGGAYEQYF.

This rearrangement joins TRBV7-2 to TRBJ2-5, with 8 bases fitting TRBD2. This CDR3 is built from 17 residues. Trimming cost V 5 bases and J 5 bases; bases outside gene matches: 16. In germline, CDR1 is SGHTA, CDR2 FQGNSA. The CDR3 protein is CASSPRGTAGVLETQYF. CDR3 DNA sequence: TGTGCCAGCAGCCCCCGAGGAACAGCGGGGGTTCTGGAGACCCAGTACTTC.

This clone occurred once. The rearrangement joins TRBV5-1 to TRBJ1-6; no firm D call. There are 15 residues in the CDR3. The V end lost 1 base, the J end lost 7 bases, and 12 bases lay between the germline ends. Germline lookup yields CDR1 SGHRS and CDR2 YFSETQ. In DNA form, the CDR3 reads TGCGCCAGCAGCTTGTCCGCGGAATTCAATTCACCCCTCCACTTT. This encodes CASSLSAEFNSPLHF.

V usage is TRBV27 and J usage is TRBJ1-6; 7 positions agree with TRBD1. After removal of 5 bases from V and 1 base from J, the junction contained 8 bases not matched to a gene. In germline, CDR1 is MNHEY, CDR2 SMNVEV (reference sequence). The CDR3 has 17 amino acids. This CDR3 is CASSRQDRISYNSPLHF. CDR3 nucleotide sequence: TGTGCCAGCAGTCGACAGGACAGGATTTCCTATAATTCACCCCTCCACTTT.

The chain carries TRBV6-6 and TRBJ1-2; 9 nucleotides match TRBD1. Germline V CDR1 and CDR2: MNHNY, SVGAGI (reference sequence). There are 15 residues in the CDR3. J gave up 3 bases and V 5 bases, and 7 bases lay outside the gene matches. The CDR3 DNA sequence: TGTGCCAGCAGTCTACAGGGGGCGCGAGACTATGGCTACACCTTC. Residues: CASSLQGARDYGYTF.

This clone is a singleton in its sample. This chain links TRBV7-8 with TRBJ2-7, with TRBD2 matching over 16 bases. CDR3 length: 18 amino acids. V lost 2 bases, J lost 2 bases, and 6 bases stayed unmatched. Germline V gene sequence: CDR1 SGHVS, CDR2 FQNEAQ. The CDR3, as DNA: TGTGCCAGCAGCTTACAGGGGACTAGCGGGAGGGCCACCTACGAGCAGTACTTC. Its translation: CASSLQGTSGRATYEQYF.

The chain couples TRBV5-4 to TRBJ2-6; no clear D. CDR1 and CDR2 from the germline V gene are SGHNT and YYREEE (reference sequence). V gave up 0 bases and J gave up 4 bases, with 8 bases separating them. The CDR3 length is 15 residues. DNA for the CDR3: TGTGCCAGCAGCTTGGATTTTGGGGGGGCCAACGTCCTGACTTTC. Its translation: CASSLDFGGANVLTF.

Here the CDR3 DNA reads TGCGCCAGCAGTGAGTCCAGGTACAATGAGCAGTTCTTC. Amino acid sequence: CASSESRYNEQFF. V and J are TRBV10-1 and TRBJ2-1; unclear D gene. The V gene lost 0 bases and the J gene lost 4 bases, with 4 bases spanning the gap. The CDR3 is 13 residues long. The V gene's germline CDR1 is WNHNN and CDR2 SYGVQD (reference sequence).

This chain links TRBV6-5 with TRBJ2-3; 7 bases are a match to TRBD2. V was clipped by 6 bases and J by 6 bases; unmatched bases: 9. Germline V gene data show CDR1 as MNHEY and CDR2 as SVGAGI. The CDR3 extends over 14 amino acids. In DNA, the CDR3 is TGTGCCAGCAGCCTCCGGGGGGTGGAGGATACGCAGTATTTT. Protein sequence: CASSLRGVEDTQYF.

V is TRBV28 and J is TRBJ1-3; TRBD1 aligns across 12 bases. The J segment lost 2 bases and the V segment lost 5 bases, leaving 7 bases of the junction unmatched. The CDR3 length is 17 residues. Germline V gives CDR1 MDHEN, CDR2 SYDVKM. In DNA, the CDR3 is TGTGCCAGCAGTCGTGGGGACAGGGGGCGCCCTGGAAACACCATATATTTT. This translates into CASSRGDRGRPGNTIYF.

The rearrangement links TRBV4-1 to TRBJ1-2, with 7 positions matching TRBD1. J was trimmed by 5 bases and V by 4 bases; bases with no gene match: 13. The germline CDR1 and CDR2 sequences are MGHRA and YSYEKL. The CDR3 is 16 amino acids. The CDR3 bases are TGCGCCAGCAGCCCCTTTGGGAGACAGGGAAGTTATGGCTACACCTTC. Protein product: CASSPFGRQGSYGYTF.

The V and J genes are TRBV6-4 and TRBJ2-1, with TRBD2 matching 8 bases. With 5 bases clipped from V and 1 base from J, the junction kept 10 bases outside the gene matches. Germline lookup yields CDR1 MRHNA and CDR2 SNTAGT. The CDR3 is 17 amino acids. For the CDR3, the DNA is TGTGCCAGCAGTTATCACGGGAGGGGGGAGTCCTACAATGAGCAGTTCTTC. The encoded protein is CASSYHGRGESYNEQFF.

V usage is TRBV9 and J usage is TRBJ2-2, with a possible D match to TRBD2 (6 bases). Germline lookup yields CDR1 SGDLS and CDR2 YYNGEE. Between the trimmed V and J ends, which lost 2 bases and 2 bases, there was a span of 10 bases. The CDR3 spans 15 residues. The CDR3 loop reads CASSVLGGNTGELFF. The CDR3, as DNA: TGTGCCAGCAGCGTCTTGGGGGGAAACACCGGGGAGCTGTTTTTT.

The chain couples TRBV7-2 to TRBJ1-1; the match to TRBD1 covers 9 bases. J was trimmed by 4 bases and V by 5 bases; bases with no gene match: 11. Germline lookup yields CDR1 SGHTA and CDR2 FQGNSA. This CDR3 has 16 residues. As DNA, the CDR3 is TGTGCCAGCAGCGACCCCGGGACAGGGCTTGGCACTGAAGCTTTCTTT. Translated, it gives CASSDPGTGLGTEAFF.

This chain uses TRBV4-1 with TRBJ1-2; D is ambiguous. CDR1 and CDR2 from the germline V gene are MGHRA and YSYEKL. The CDR3 runs 15 residues. V was cut by 1 base and J by 2 bases, with 11 bases left in between. The CDR3 nucleotides read TGCGCCAGCAGCCAAGTTAGGCAGGAGAACTATGGCTACACCTTC. This gives the protein CASSQVRQENYGYTF.

The chain recombines TRBV30 with TRBJ2-3; D is perhaps TRBD1 or TRBD2 (5 bases each). This CDR3 spans 15 amino acids. The V end was cut by 5 bases, the J end by 8 bases, with 23 bases between. Germline V gene data show CDR1 as GTSNPN and CDR2 as SVGIG (reference sequence). The CDR3 loop reads CAWGSGTGRQSTQYF. In nucleotides, the CDR3 is TGTGCCTGGGGTTCAGGGACGGGGCGACAGTCTACGCAGTATTTT.